A single sample is the source of the 8 T cell receptor beta chains below, sequenced in a study of blood T cells in healthy people across ages. The authors ran a second PCR of about 6 to 11 cycles using a sample-barcoded 5' primer and a J-beta primer mix. In TCRdb, the 5' RACE reads were re-called with MiXCR into one record per CDR3 protein. In the table there are hundreds of thousands of distinct CDR3 sequences, more than 25% of which are singletons. The material sequenced was blood. The receptor source for this set is an elderly woman in good health.

This clonotype came up a few times. A read error is possible here, since a much larger clone lies one base away. V and J are TRBV6-4 and TRBJ2-1; tentative D call: TRBD2 (5 bases). The CDR3 loop spans 15 amino acids. The V and J ends lost 6 bases and 9 bases respectively, with 21 bases between them. Germline V gene data show CDR1 as MRHNA and CDR2 as SNTAGT. The CDR3 spells CASSAEGSKHSEQFF. The CDR3 coding sequence is TGTGCCAGCAGCGCCGAAGGGAGCAAACACAGTGAGCAGTTCTTC.

With regard to this clonotype: Possible read error: a much larger clone is one base away. The rearrangement joins TRBV6-2 or TRBV6-3 to TRBJ2-1; 11 nucleotides align to TRBD2. After removal of 4 bases from V and 6 bases from J, the junction contained 14 bases not matched to a gene. Germline assignment: CDR1 MNHEY and CDR2 SVGEGT. The CDR3 spans 18 residues. The CDR3 sequence is CASSLVAGGRLRGNEQFF. The CDR3 region has the DNA TGTGCCAGCAGTTTAGTAGCGGGGGGGCGACTAAGGGGCAATGAGCAGTTCTTC.

Note on this clonotype: A single base separates this from a much larger clone, so it may be a read error. Here the CDR3 reads CASRGIETFADTQYF. The CDR3 DNA sequence: TGTGCCAGCAGGGGGATAGAAACCTTCGCAGATACGCAGTATTTT. This rearrangement joins TRBV6-1 to TRBJ2-3; the D is unclear. This CDR3 region has 15 residues. The germline V gene has CDR1 MNHNS and CDR2 SASEGT. V was cut by 6 bases and J by 4 bases, with 17 bases left in between.

The V and J genes are TRBV14 and TRBJ1-4, with 7 bases that match TRBD1. V was clipped by 2 bases and J by 7 bases; unmatched bases: 7. This CDR3 contains 15 residues. CDR1 and CDR2 from the germline V gene are SGHDN and FVKESK. CDR3 DNA sequence: TGTGCCAGCAGCCAAAACAGGGGCCAGGGTGAAAAACTGTTTTTT. Translating it yields CASSQNRGQGEKLFF.

About this clonotype itself: A much larger clone differs by one base, so this may be a read error. The CDR3 ends on some other residue instead of the conserved phenylalanine or tryptophan, so this is likely a read error. The rearrangement joins TRBV5-6 to TRBJ1-2; 8 positions agree with TRBD1. The CDR3 is 14 amino acids. Trimming removed 4 bases from V and 8 bases from J; junction bases left unmatched: 10. Germline loops: CDR1 SGHDT, CDR2 YYEEEE. The CDR3 sequence: CASSPPGQGWGYTL. CDR3 bases: TGTGCCAGCAGCCCTCCCGGACAGGGCTGGGGCTACACCTTA.

This clonotype appeared a few times. The chain is built from TRBV4-1 and TRBJ1-4; possibly TRBD1 for D (5 bases). The length of the CDR3 is 16 residues. Per germline, CDR1 MGHRA and CDR2 YSYEKL. The V gene lost 0 bases and the J gene lost 2 bases, with 10 bases spanning the gap. This CDR3 reads CASSQDGTRTNEKLFF. The CDR3 DNA reads as TGCGCCAGCAGCCAAGATGGGACCCGCACTAATGAAAAACTGTTTTTT.

The chain joins TRBV20-1 to TRBJ2-4; D is possibly TRBD1 (5 bases). The DNA end lines up better with TRBJ2-7; the J call may be wrong. Germline V lookup: CDR1 DFQATT, CDR2 SNEGSKA (reference sequence). The CDR3 length is 14 residues. This CDR3 reads CSARDQVNRHEQYF. The CDR3 DNA is TGCAGTGCTAGAGATCAGGTTAACAGGCACGAGCAGTACTTC.

This clonotype has at least ten counts. The CDR3 loop is CASSSWGQRNTEAFF. The CDR3 nucleotides read TGTGCCAGCAGCTCTTGGGGGCAGAGGAACACTGAAGCTTTCTTT. The chain carries TRBV5-5 and TRBJ1-1; possible D gene TRBD1, 6 bases. Germline-derived CDR1 and CDR2 are SGHKS and YYEKEE (reference sequence). Trimming stripped 3 bases from V and 1 base from J, with 13 bases between. The CDR3 contains 15 residues.